This TCR beta chain was identified during a study of blood T cell repertoires in COVID-19. In the study overall: COVID-19 samples, acute and convalescent, were from the United States, Italy and Spain. PBMCs, B-cell-depleted T cells, or T cells were the source of the cDNA or gDNA that made up the material.

Authors' data handling: Amplification of reference gene primers provided the estimated nucleated cell counts. Method: immunoSEQ multiplex PCR; TCRdb's copy keeps in-frame clones and lacks some. The V and J calls and clone size are taken from that table; D and trimming were inferred from the DNA. This sample has tens of thousands of clones; around 85% occur once, and the top ten carry roughly 25%. Germline CDR1 GTSNPN, CDR2 SVGIG (reference sequence). The CDR3 length is 14 residues. V dropped 0 bases and J dropped 3 bases, with 9 bases sitting between them. The chain has TRBV30 and TRBJ1-3; D is perhaps TRBD1 (5 bases). The receptor comes from a man older than 75 with active or convalescent COVID-19. The sample taken for sequencing was peripheral blood. As DNA, the CDR3 is TGTGCCTGGAGTGTAGGGGCGGATGGAAACACCATATATTTT. It translates to CAWSVGADGNTIYF. Looking up the rest from reference TRBV30 and TRBJ1-3 gives the full variable domain: SQTIHQWPATLVQPVGSPLSLECTVEGTSNPNLYWYRQAAGRGLQLLFYSVGIGQISSEVPQNLSASRPQDRQFILSSKKLLLSDSGFYLCAWSVGADGNTIYFGEGSWLTVV.